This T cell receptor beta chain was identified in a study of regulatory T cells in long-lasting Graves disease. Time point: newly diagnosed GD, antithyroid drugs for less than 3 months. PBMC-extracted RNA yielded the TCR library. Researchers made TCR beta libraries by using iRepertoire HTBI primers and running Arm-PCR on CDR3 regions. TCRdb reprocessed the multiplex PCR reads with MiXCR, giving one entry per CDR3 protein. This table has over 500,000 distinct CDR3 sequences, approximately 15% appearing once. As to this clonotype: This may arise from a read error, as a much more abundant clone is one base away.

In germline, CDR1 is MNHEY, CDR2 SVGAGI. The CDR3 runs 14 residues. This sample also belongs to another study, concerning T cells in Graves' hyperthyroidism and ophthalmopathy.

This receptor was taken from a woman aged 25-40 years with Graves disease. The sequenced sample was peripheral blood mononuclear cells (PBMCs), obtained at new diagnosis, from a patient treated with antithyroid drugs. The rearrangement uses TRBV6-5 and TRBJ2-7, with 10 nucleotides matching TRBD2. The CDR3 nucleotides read TGTGCCAGCAGTTGGACTAGCGGTACTTACGGGCAGTACTTC. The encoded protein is CASSWTSGTYGQYF.